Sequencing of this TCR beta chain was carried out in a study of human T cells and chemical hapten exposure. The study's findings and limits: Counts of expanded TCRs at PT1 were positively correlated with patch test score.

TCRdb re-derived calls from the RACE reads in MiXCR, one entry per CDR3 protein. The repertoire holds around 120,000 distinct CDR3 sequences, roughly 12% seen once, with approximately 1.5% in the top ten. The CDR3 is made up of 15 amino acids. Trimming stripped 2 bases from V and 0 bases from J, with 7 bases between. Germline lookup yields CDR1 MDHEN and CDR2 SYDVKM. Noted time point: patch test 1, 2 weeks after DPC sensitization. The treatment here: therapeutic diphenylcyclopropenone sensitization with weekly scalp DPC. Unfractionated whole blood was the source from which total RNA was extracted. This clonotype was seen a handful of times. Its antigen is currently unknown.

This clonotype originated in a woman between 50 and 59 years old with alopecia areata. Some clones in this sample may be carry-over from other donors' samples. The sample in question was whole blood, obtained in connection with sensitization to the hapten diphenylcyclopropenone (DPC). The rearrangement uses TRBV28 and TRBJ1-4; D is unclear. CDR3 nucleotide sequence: TGTGCCAGCAGTTTAGGAGGCGCAACTAATGAAAAACTGTTTTTT. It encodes CASSLGGATNEKLFF.